What follows are 24 T cell receptor beta chains derived from one specimen sequenced in a study of shared clonotypes between healthy human individuals. The assay was immunoSEQ multiplex PCR, and TCRdb's table has in-frame clones only and misses some. Of more than 550,000 clones in the sample, approximately 72% are singletons; the top ten hold more than 1.5%. The specimen sequenced was memory CD4+ T cells sorted from blood. Subset specified: CD45RA-negative fraction. All receptors come from a woman aged 25 to 39 in good health.

V is TRBV18 and J is TRBJ2-7; the match to TRBD2 covers 9 bases. The germline V gene has CDR1 KGHSH and CDR2 LQKENI. The V and J ends lost 2 bases and 2 bases, in that order; junction bases with no gene match: 4. This CDR3 is 15 amino acids long. In DNA form, the CDR3 reads TGTGCCAGCTCACCAAGGGCTAGCGGGGCCTACGAGCAGTACTTC. Translated: CASSPRASGAYEQYF.

The rearrangement uses TRBV7-9 and TRBJ1-1; 7 nucleotides line up with TRBD1. The ends lost 1 base at V and 3 bases at J; junction bases unmatched: 2. The CDR3 is 14 amino acids. The germline V gene encodes CDR1 SEHNR and CDR2 FQNEAQ (reference sequence). DNA for the CDR3: TGTGCCAGCAGCTTAGGCACAGGGGACACTGAAGCTTTCTTT. As protein: CASSLGTGDTEAFF.

This clone was detected only once. This sequence joins TRBV6-1 and TRBJ1-1, with no clear D. Germline-derived CDR1 and CDR2 are MNHNS and SASEGT. CDR3 length: 13 residues. The V and J ends lost 6 bases and 0 bases respectively, with 8 bases between them. As DNA, the CDR3 is TGTGCCAGCAGACTCACCTTGAACACTGAAGCTTTCTTT. This codes for CASRLTLNTEAFF.

The V call is TRBV11-2, the J call TRBJ2-7; D possibly corresponds to TRBD1 (5 bases). The CDR3 spans 14 residues. Germline V CDR1 and CDR2: SGHAT, FQNNGV. V was pared by 2 bases and J by 0 bases, with 8 bases between. CDR3 in DNA: TGTGCCAGCAGCTTACAACAGGACTCCTACGAGCAGTACTTC. This encodes CASSLQQDSYEQYF.

This chain links TRBV7-3 with TRBJ2-3, with D hard to call. Trimming removed 2 bases at V and 2 bases at J, with 8 bases between. In germline, CDR1 is SGHTA, CDR2 FQGTGA. This CDR3 region has 14 residues. Here the CDR3 DNA reads TGTGCCAGCAGCTTAGGCGGAATCACAGATACGCAGTATTTT. It is translated as CASSLGGITDTQYF.

The chain uses TRBV10-3 and TRBJ1-1; 11 bases are a match to TRBD1. The V gene end was trimmed by 6 bases and the J gene end by 4 bases; junction bases not matched to a gene: 10. The CDR3 is 16 residues long. Per germline, CDR1 ENHRY and CDR2 SYGVKD. The CDR3 bases are TGTGCCATCAGCACCCGTCCCGGGACAGGGGGCACTGAAGCTTTCTTT. Its translation is CAISTRPGTGGTEAFF.

The chain recombines TRBV9 with TRBJ2-1, with 9 bases fitting TRBD1. V lost 0 bases and J lost 7; bases outside the gene matches: 8. Looked up from germline, CDR1 is SGDLS and CDR2 is YYNGEE. This CDR3 contains 16 residues. CDR3 coding DNA: TGTGCCAGCAGCGTAGGAGGGACAGGGAGGAGGAATGAGCAGTTCTTC. Residues: CASSVGGTGRRNEQFF.

The chain uses TRBV5-1 and TRBJ2-2, with D hard to call. The CDR3 has 13 amino acids. CDR1 and CDR2 from the germline V gene are SGHRS and YFSETQ. The V and J ends lost 5 bases and 1 base respectively, with 6 bases between them. The CDR3 region is CASSVGNTGELFF. The CDR3, as DNA: TGCGCCAGCAGTGTAGGGAACACCGGGGAGCTGTTTTTT.

The CDR3 spells CASVGQGAGETQYF. In nucleotides, the CDR3 is TGTGCCAGTGTCGGACAGGGGGCTGGGGAGACCCAGTACTTC. The chain carries TRBV2 and TRBJ2-5, with 11 bases matching TRBD1. The junction had 8 bases not matched to a gene; V was cut back by 9 bases and J by 5 bases. In germline, CDR1 is SNHLY, CDR2 FYNNEI. The CDR3 spans 14 residues.

V usage is TRBV6-5 and J usage is TRBJ2-1; D remains ambiguous. V was shortened by 2 bases and J by 0 bases, with 11 bases between the two germline ends. The germline gives CDR1 MNHEY, CDR2 SVGAGI. CDR3 length equals 16 residues. CDR3 DNA sequence: TGTGCCAGCAGTTACAGGCGGACCAGCTCCTACAATGAGCAGTTCTTC. Amino acids: CASSYRRTSSYNEQFF.

This clone was recorded once. The CDR3: CASSRSTENYGYTF. The CDR3 nucleotides are TGTGCCAGCAGTCGCAGCACAGAGAACTATGGCTACACCTTC. The V gene is TRBV6-5, the J gene TRBJ1-2; D not certain. The CDR3 runs 14 residues. Germline CDR1 reads MNHEY; CDR2 reads SVGAGI. V shed 5 bases and J shed 2 bases, with 12 bases lying between them.

The chain is built from TRBV6-6 and TRBJ1-4; no definite D call. The CDR3 is 13 residues long. CDR1 is MNHNY and CDR2 is SVGAGI in the germline V gene (reference sequence). Trimming removed 5 bases from V and 8 bases from J, with 12 bases in between. CDR3 in amino acids: CASSPRAGEKLFF. In nucleotides, the CDR3 is TGTGCCAGCAGTCCCCGGGCCGGCGAAAAACTGTTTTTT.

The V and J genes are TRBV2 and TRBJ2-7, with 7 nucleotides matching TRBD1. CDR1 and CDR2 from the germline V gene are SNHLY and FYNNEI. This CDR3 region has 14 residues. The V gene end was trimmed by 3 bases and the J gene end by 6 bases; junction bases not matched to a gene: 8. The CDR3 DNA follows: TGTGCCAGCAGTGAGTTAGGGGGCTTAGGCGAGCAGTACTTC. This codes for CASSELGGLGEQYF.

This clone has only one observation. This rearrangement joins TRBV4-1 to TRBJ2-1; TRBD1 might be the D (5 bases). The CDR3 is made up of 12 amino acids. Germline V gene sequence: CDR1 MGHRA, CDR2 YSYEKL. Deletions cut 3 bases from V and 12 bases from J, with 12 bases between. DNA of the CDR3: TGCGCCAGCAGCCACCCCCAGGGCGGGCAGTTCTTC. Translation gives CASSHPQGGQFF.

The V and J genes are TRBV15 and TRBJ2-5; no clear D. Trimming left V 5 bases short and J 3 bases short, with 10 bases between. The germline V gene has CDR1 LNHNV and CDR2 YYDKDF (reference sequence). The CDR3 consists of 13 residues. The CDR3 here is CATSSRREETQYF. The CDR3 DNA follows: TGTGCCACCAGCTCTCGACGGGAAGAGACCCAGTACTTC.

This clone was seen just once. The V and J genes are TRBV19 and TRBJ1-5, with a weak D call TRBD1 (5 bases). V lost 5 bases and J 7 bases, leaving 15 bases between the germline ends. CDR1 LNHDA and CDR2 SQIVND come from the germline V gene (reference sequence). This CDR3 is 14 amino acids long. The CDR3 sequence is CASSLLGARQPQHF. The CDR3 DNA is TGTGCCAGTAGTCTCCTCGGGGCCCGGCAGCCCCAGCATTTT.

This clone appeared a single time. The chain links TRBV5-1 to TRBJ2-1; possibly TRBD1 for D (5 bases). Trimming shortened V by 5 bases and J by 4 bases, and 19 bases separated the two germline ends. The CDR3 covers 16 residues. Germline lookup yields CDR1 SGHRS and CDR2 YFSETQ. The CDR3: CASRVGPSNSYNEQFF. For the CDR3, the DNA is TGCGCCAGCAGAGTGGGGCCGTCGAACTCTTACAATGAGCAGTTCTTC.

The J gene is TRBJ2-5, the V gene TRBV25-1; TRBD1 agrees at 7 bases. V lost 2 bases, J lost 6 bases, and 12 bases stayed unmatched. The CDR3 extends over 16 amino acids. Germline CDR1 and CDR2: MGHDK and SYGVNS. The CDR3 region is CASSEQGQAYGKTQYF. In DNA form, the CDR3 reads TGTGCCAGCAGTGAACAAGGACAGGCTTACGGAAAGACCCAGTACTTC.

This chain uses TRBV7-9 with TRBJ2-2; 11 bases are shared with TRBD2. From germline, CDR1 is SEHNR and CDR2 FQNEAQ (reference sequence). Trimming at V came to 4 bases and at J to 7 bases, leaving 8 bases not matched to a gene. This CDR3 has 16 residues. The CDR3, as DNA: TGTGCCAGCAGCTCCGTAGCGGGAGGGCCCTTCGGGGAGCTGTTTTTT. Translating it yields CASSSVAGGPFGELFF.

This chain connects TRBV6-5 to TRBJ2-2; 10 positions agree with TRBD1. CDR1 and CDR2 (germline): MNHEY, SVGAGI. Losses at the gene ends were 4 bases for V and 5 bases for J; bases not matched to a gene: 4. The length of the CDR3 is 15 residues. In DNA, the CDR3 is TGTGCCAGCAGTTCCGGGACAGGGGTAACCGGGGAGCTGTTTTTT. This sequence encodes CASSSGTGVTGELFF.

The V gene is TRBV4-1, the J gene TRBJ1-1, with D perhaps matching TRBD1 (5 bases). Germline V gives CDR1 MGHRA, CDR2 YSYEKL. V shed 1 base and J shed 0 bases, with 12 bases lying between them. The CDR3 spans 16 residues. This CDR3 is CASSQGRELMNTEAFF. CDR3 nucleotides: TGCGCCAGCAGCCAAGGCAGGGAACTAATGAACACTGAAGCTTTCTTT.

This chain connects TRBV7-9 to TRBJ2-3; TRBD2 matches at 7 bases. V gave up 1 base and J gave up 8 bases; unmatched junction bases: 15. The CDR3 covers 17 residues. Per germline, CDR1 SEHNR and CDR2 FQNEAQ (reference sequence). CDR3: CASSLGGREPSEGTQYF. The CDR3 DNA reads TGTGCCAGCAGCTTAGGAGGGCGGGAGCCGAGTGAGGGTACGCAGTATTTT.

The chain couples TRBV30 to TRBJ2-3; no clear D. Germline assignment: CDR1 GTSNPN and CDR2 SVGIG (reference sequence). The CDR3 spans 15 residues. Between the trimmed V and J ends, which lost 5 bases and 1 base, there was a span of 16 bases. DNA of the CDR3: TGTGCCTGGGGGTCTGGACGAAGAGGCACAGATACGCAGTATTTT. Protein product: CAWGSGRRGTDTQYF.

This clone was seen just once. The V and J genes are TRBV28 and TRBJ1-3; D uncertain. The germline CDR1 and CDR2 sequences are MDHEN and SYDVKM. The CDR3 has 15 residues. Trimming took off 7 bases at V and 0 bases at J, with 13 bases between the two ends. The CDR3 loop is CASTTPLGSGNTIYF. The CDR3 bases are TGTGCCAGCACCACCCCGTTGGGCTCTGGAAACACCATATATTTT. The whole variable domain, remainder taken from reference TRBV28 and TRBJ1-3, is DVKVTQSSRYLVKRTGEKVFLECVQDMDHENMFWYRQDPGLGLRLIYFSYDVKMKEKGDIPEGYSVSREKKERFSLILESASTNQTSMYLCASTTPLGSGNTIYFGEGSWLTVV.